This entry features one TCR beta chain sequence. The antigen is not known. This specimen comes from a study of identical twins. Study-wide findings and caveats: For zero-insertion analyses, partial confounding could come from invariant MAIT and iNKT cells.

Each CDR3 protein is one row after TCRdb ran MiXCR on the 5' RACE reads. Of a few hundred thousand distinct CDR3 sequences in the sample, approximately 9.1% are singletons; the top ten hold under 10%. Sequencing was done on a sample of naive T cells sorted from blood. The TCR was taken from a woman in her forties or fifties in good health.

The chain's CDR3 is CASSQVVSSNEQFF. The CDR3 bases are TGTGCCAGCAGCCAAGTCGTCAGTTCAAATGAGCAGTTCTTC. The rearrangement joins TRBV4-2 to TRBJ2-1; D gene ambiguous. CDR1 is LGHNA and CDR2 is YNFKEQ in the germline V gene. Between the trimmed V and J ends, which lost 1 base and 7 bases, there was a span of 11 bases. This CDR3 is 14 amino acids long.